Listed below are T cell receptor beta chains from one sample, sequenced in a study of OX40 agonist ivuxolimab in advanced cancers. Here immunoSEQ multiplex PCR was the method, and the copy in TCRdb shows in-frame clones only, minus some. The sample holds some 44,000 clones, 70% to 85% seen once. This specimen was CD4+ or CD8+ T cells sorted from blood, taken in a trial of the OX40 agonist ivuxolimab. These receptors came from an adult with an advanced solid tumor such as melanoma, head and neck, liver or kidney cancer. CDR3s include the opening cysteine and the closing phenylalanine or tryptophan. The D gene is left open where the match is weak. Some rows have no size entry. The others give once, few or many, or a class for an expanded clone.

cdr3_nt cdr3_aa clone_size v_call d_call j_call
TGTGCCAGCAGTTACTCGACGGGGAACTATGGCTACACCTTC CASSYSTGNYGYTF . TRBV6-5 . TRBJ1-2
TGTGCCAGCAGTAAACAGGGGGGGAACGAGCAGTACTTC CASSKQGGNEQYF . TRBV6-5 . TRBJ2-7
TGTGCCAGCAGCGGCACGGAGACAGATACGCAGTATTTT CASSGTETDTQYF . TRBV5-6 . TRBJ2-3
TGCAGCACGGGACTAGCGGGAGACAATGAGCAGTTCTTC CSTGLAGDNEQFF . TRBV29-1 TRBD2 TRBJ2-1
TGTGCCAGCAGCTCCCGTGAGGGCACTGAAGCTTTCTTT CASSSREGTEAFF . TRBV11-2 . TRBJ1-1
TGTGCCAGCAAAGATAGCAATCAGCCCCAGCATTTT CASKDSNQPQHF . TRBV28 . TRBJ1-5
TGTGCCAGCAGTGAAACGGTGGCAGGGGGCTATCAGCCCCAGCATTTT CASSETVAGGYQPQHF few TRBV2 TRBD1 TRBJ1-5
TGTGCCAGCAGTGGGGCAGCCAAAAACATTCAGTACTTC CASSGAAKNIQYF . TRBV6-1 . TRBJ2-4
TGTGCCAGCAGTTCACAGGTTGAGGACCTCAATCAGCCCCAGCATTTT CASSSQVEDLNQPQHF many TRBV27 . TRBJ1-5
TGTGCCAGCAGCTTAGGATCGGGAAACTCCTACAATGAGCAGTTCTTC CASSLGSGNSYNEQFF . TRBV7-3 . TRBJ2-1
TGTGCCAGCAGTGAACTAGGCGGGGTGAACACTGAAGCTCTCTTT CASSELGGVNTEALF . TRBV2 . TRBJ1-1
TGTGCCAGCAGTGCCTACGTTACCGGGGAGCTGTTTTTT CASSAYVTGELFF once TRBV25-1 . TRBJ2-2
TGCGCCAGCAGCCAAGATCGCGCGAATGGGAACACTGAAGCTTTCTTT CASSQDRANGNTEAFF . TRBV4-3 . TRBJ1-1
TGTGCCAGCAGCCAAGAGGGACTAGCTGATACCGGGGAGCTGTTTTTT CASSQEGLADTGELFF . TRBV4-2 TRBD2 TRBJ2-2
TGTGCCAGCAGTTACAGGGGCGGTAGCACTGAAGCTTTCTTT CASSYRGGSTEAFF few TRBV5-4 TRBD1 TRBJ1-1
TGTGCCACCAGCAACCAAAAGGAGACCCAGTACTTC CATSNQKETQYF . TRBV15 . TRBJ2-5
TGTGCCAGCAGCTCAAAGCCAGACAGACATAGCAATCAGCCCCAGCATTTT CASSSKPDRHSNQPQHF . TRBV5-8 . TRBJ1-5
TGTGCCAGCAGCTCCCGGGACAGGGGGCGGGAAAGTGAGCAGTTCTTC CASSSRDRGRESEQFF . TRBV7-9 TRBD1 TRBJ2-1
TGTGCCAGCAGCCCAGATGGGTTTGAAGCTTTCTTT CASSPDGFEAFF . TRBV7-6 . TRBJ1-1
TGTGCCAGCAGTGAAGCGCAGTCGGCGTCTGAGCAGTTCTTC CASSEAQSASEQFF . TRBV6-1 . TRBJ2-1
TGTGCCAGCAGCCTGGACGGAGGGCTGGGGCCCCTCCACTTT CASSLDGGLGPLHF . TRBV5-6 . TRBJ1-6
TGTGCCAGCAGCACCCGAGGACAGGGGAGTCGCTATGGCTACACCTTC CASSTRGQGSRYGYTF . TRBV9 TRBD1 TRBJ1-2
TGTGCCAGCAGCTTACAGGCTTCGGGCGGATCTAACTATGGCTACACCTTC CASSLQASGGSNYGYTF . TRBV7-2 . TRBJ1-2